Presented here are 24 T cell receptor beta chains from one specimen sequenced in a study of blood T cell repertoires in COVID-19 (TCRdb year 2020). The method behind the library was the immunoSEQ multiplex PCR assay. This is the immuneACCESS table as TCRdb keeps it, with only in-frame sequences that have V and J called. A part of the clones is gone; compared with another copy, unresolved V genes explain less than half, and the rest is unexplained. Present in this sample are about 50,000 clones, approximately 85% of which were seen just once. Of the sample, 6.5% is held by the ten largest clones. The sample consisted of peripheral blood. All receptors come from a man aged 60 to 69 with acute or convalescent COVID-19.

This clone has more than one count but fewer than ten. This chain links TRBV4-2 with TRBJ2-3, with D possibly matching TRBD2 (5 bases). Trimming stripped 2 bases from V and 2 bases from J, with 23 bases between. Germline V lookup: CDR1 LGHNA, CDR2 YNFKEQ. CDR3 size: 19 residues. DNA of the CDR3: TGTGCCAGCAGCCAATCCGGCCCCGCCGGCGGGCTGACCACAGATACGCAGTATTTT. This gives the protein CASSQSGPAGGLTTDTQYF.

The chain couples TRBV6-5 to TRBJ2-5, with D tentatively TRBD1 (5 bases). Germline V gives CDR1 MNHEY, CDR2 SVGAGI. This CDR3 spans 14 amino acids. With 6 bases removed from V and 2 bases from J, the gap between germline ends came to 13 bases. The CDR3 loop is CASRYRQSQETQYF. CDR3 DNA sequence: TGTGCCAGCAGGTATAGACAGTCTCAAGAGACCCAGTACTTC.

This chain connects TRBV2 to TRBJ2-5; D gene unclear. Per germline, CDR1 SNHLY and CDR2 FYNNEI. V lost 4 bases and J lost 2, with 8 bases in between. This CDR3 spans 13 amino acids. CDR3 residues: CASSVTGQETQYF. In DNA, the CDR3 is TGTGCCAGCAGTGTAACTGGTCAAGAGACCCAGTACTTC.

Details on this clone: This sample includes further DNA sequences coding for the same CDR3. The CDR3 coding sequence is TGTGCCAGCAGCTTGGATACCTACGAGCAGTACTTC. Its protein product is CASSLDTYEQYF. The chain combines TRBV5-4 with TRBJ2-7; D is unresolved. V lost 0 bases to trimming and J lost 2 bases, with 3 bases between them. CDR1 is SGHNT, CDR2 YYREEE, per germline (reference sequence). This CDR3 is built from 12 residues.

This clone was observed once. The chain joins TRBV18 to TRBJ2-1, with D perhaps matching TRBD2 (6 bases). The CDR3 runs 14 residues. Germline lookup yields CDR1 KGHSH and CDR2 LQKENI. The ends were cut back, 3 bases at V and 8 bases at J, with 14 bases in the middle. The CDR3 coding sequence is TGTGCCAGCTCACCTCGACTAGTTCTGGATGAGCAGTTCTTC. Its translation: CASSPRLVLDEQFF. The full variable domain, with the rest looked up from reference TRBV18 and TRBJ2-1, is NAGVMQNPRHLVRRRGQEARLRCSPMKGHSHVYWYRQLPEEGLKFMVYLQKENIIDESGMPKERFSAEFPKEGPSILRIQQVVRGDSAAYFCASSPRLVLDEQFFGPGTRLTVL.

The count of this clone is one. The chain links TRBV7-9 to TRBJ1-2; D is possibly TRBD1 (5 bases). CDR3 size: 15 residues. Germline CDR1 SEHNR, CDR2 FQNEAQ (reference sequence). The ends were cut back, 0 bases at V and 2 bases at J, with 10 bases in the middle. The CDR3 bases are TGTGCCAGCAGCTTAGCGAGTGCAGGGAACTATGGCTACACCTTC. Translation: CASSLASAGNYGYTF.

This chain uses TRBV29-1 with TRBJ2-3; no clear D. CDR1 and CDR2 from the germline V gene are SQVTM and ANQGSEA. Between the trimmed V and J ends, which lost 4 bases and 2 bases, there was a span of 7 bases. The CDR3 sequence is 12 residues long. This CDR3 is CSVGASTDTQYF. For the CDR3, the DNA is TGCAGCGTTGGGGCATCCACAGATACGCAGTATTTT.

The chain combines TRBV6-1 with TRBJ2-6; 9 bases fit TRBD1. The CDR3 loop spans 16 amino acids. Germline V CDR1 and CDR2: MNHNS, SASEGT. Unmatched junction bases numbered 4, after V lost 4 bases and J lost 3 bases. Here the CDR3 DNA reads TGTGCCAGCAGTGGTACAGGGGGCTTTGGGGCCAACGTCCTGACTTTC. As protein: CASSGTGGFGANVLTF.

J is TRBJ2-7 and V is TRBV27; 10 nucleotides align to TRBD1. Germline CDR1 and CDR2: MNHEY and SMNVEV (reference sequence). J lost 4 bases, V lost 3 bases, and 3 bases had no gene match. This CDR3 spans 14 amino acids. CDR3: CASSLDRGGYEQYF. CDR3 bases: TGTGCCAGCAGTTTGGACAGGGGGGGGTACGAGCAGTACTTC.

V gene TRBV5-6 combines with J gene TRBJ2-3; the D gene is possibly TRBD2 (6 bases). This CDR3 is 15 amino acids long. V was clipped by 6 bases and J by 1 base, with 15 bases between them. CDR1 is SGHDT, CDR2 YYEEEE, per germline. The CDR3 region has the DNA TGTGCCAGCACTCCCCGGGCTAGCGGCACAGATACGCAGTATTTT. The encoded protein is CASTPRASGTDTQYF.

This chain connects TRBV6-4 to TRBJ1-1; 9 nucleotides agree with TRBD1. The CDR3 spans 14 residues. With V trimmed by 2 bases and J by 7 bases, 5 bases remained unmatched. Germline V CDR1 and CDR2: MRHNA, SNTAGT. In DNA, the CDR3 is TGTGCCAGCAGTGACGGGACAGGGTCAAATGAAGCTTTCTTT. It codes for CASSDGTGSNEAFF.

The CDR3 DNA reads as TGCGCCAGCAGCTTGGGGCAGGATTGGTATGGCTACACCTTC. This gives the protein CASSLGQDWYGYTF. This chain links TRBV5-1 with TRBJ1-2, with D hard to call. CDR3 length equals 14 residues. Germline loops: CDR1 SGHRS, CDR2 YFSETQ. The V and J ends lost 0 bases and 5 bases respectively, with 11 bases between them.

The chain joins TRBV7-5 to TRBJ2-5; TRBD2 is the table's D call and was not checked against the DNA. TRBV7-5 is described as a pseudogene. The CDR3 length is 16 residues. The CDR3 region is CARSLVLAGAQETQYF. CDR3 nucleotides: TGTGCCAGAAGCTTAGTCTTAGCGGGGGCCCAAGAGACCCAGTACTTC.

CDR3 nucleotide sequence: TGCGCCAGCAGCTTGGTCGCGGCCTCCTACAATGAGCAGTTCTTC. Translation gives CASSLVAASYNEQFF. The chain uses TRBV5-1 and TRBJ2-1; the D is unclear. Per germline, CDR1 SGHRS and CDR2 YFSETQ. This CDR3 has 15 residues. V shed 0 bases and J shed 0 bases, with 7 bases lying between them. The full variable domain, completed using reference TRBV5-1 and TRBJ2-1, is KAGVTQTPRYLIKTRGQQVTLSCSPISGHRSVSWYQQTPGQGLQFLFEYFSETQRNKGNFPGRFSGRQFSNSRSEMNVSTLELGDSALYLCASSLVAASYNEQFFGPGTRLTVL.

By sample fraction, this clone is medium-sized. The genes are TRBV2 and TRBJ2-6; D may be TRBD2 (6 bases). The V and J ends lost 2 bases and 1 base respectively, with 9 bases between them. CDR1 is SNHLY and CDR2 is FYNNEI in the germline V gene. The CDR3 is made up of 16 amino acids. The CDR3 region is CASSELGGSGANVLTF. CDR3 nucleotides: TGTGCCAGCAGTGAACTGGGGGGTTCTGGGGCCAACGTCCTGACTTTC.

This chain uses TRBV28 with TRBJ1-1; D not certain. The CDR3 totals 14 residues. Trimming removed 5 bases at V and 5 bases at J, with 15 bases between. CDR1 MDHEN and CDR2 SYDVKM come from the germline V gene. This chain's CDR3 is CASSAGRYLTEAFF. The DNA for the CDR3 is TGTGCCAGCAGTGCGGGGAGATACCTTACTGAAGCTTTCTTT. Combining the CDR3 with reference TRBV28 and TRBJ1-1 gives the whole variable domain DVKVTQSSRYLVKRTGEKVFLECVQDMDHENMFWYRQDPGLGLRLIYFSYDVKMKEKGDIPEGYSVSREKKERFSLILESASTNQTSMYLCASSAGRYLTEAFFGQGTRLTVV.

The chain joins TRBV6-5 to TRBJ2-7, with 9 bases fitting TRBD1. V shed 6 bases, J shed 9 bases, and the junction held 12 bases outside the gene matches. CDR1 and CDR2 (germline): MNHEY, SVGAGI. CDR3 length: 14 residues. The CDR3 nucleotides read TGTGCCAGCAGGGCCAGACAGGGGGTGTCGGGGCAGTACTTC. Translation gives CASRARQGVSGQYF.

This chain links TRBV7-6 with TRBJ2-6; possible D gene TRBD2, 6 bases. The V gene lost 4 bases and the J gene lost 0 bases, with 7 bases spanning the gap. Germline values: CDR1 SGHVS, CDR2 FNYEAQ. The CDR3 is 15 residues long. For the CDR3, the DNA is TGTGCCAGCAGCTCGACTAGCTCTGGGGCCAACGTCCTGACTTTC. This encodes CASSSTSSGANVLTF.

CDR3 bases: TGTGCCAGCAGCCACCCCGAGAGAGGGGGAATAATTTCTGGGGCCAACGTCCTGACTTTC. The encoded protein is CASSHPERGGIISGANVLTF. The chain joins TRBV6-2 or TRBV6-3 to TRBJ2-6; D is perhaps TRBD1 (6 bases). The germline V and J ends were trimmed by 6 bases and 1 base, with 25 bases remaining between them. Germline CDR1 and CDR2: MNHEY and SVGEGT. The CDR3 extends over 20 amino acids.

The genes are TRBV7-9 and TRBJ1-4; D uncertain. The CDR3 runs to 15 residues. Trimming removed 5 bases at V and 6 bases at J, with 16 bases between. Germline CDR1 SEHNR, CDR2 FQNEAQ (reference sequence). In DNA form, the CDR3 reads TGTGCCAGCAGCCCCGGGGTGAGGAATGATGAAAAACTGTTTTTT. Encoded protein: CASSPGVRNDEKLFF. Full variable domain (rest looked up from reference TRBV7-9 and TRBJ1-4): DTGVSQNPRHKITKRGQNVTFRCDPISEHNRLYWYRQTLGQGPEFLTYFQNEAQLEKSRLLSDRFSAERPKGSFSTLEIQRTEQGDSAMYLCASSPGVRNDEKLFFGSGTQLSVL.

This chain uses TRBV3-1 (or the pseudogene TRBV3-2) with TRBJ2-5; 7 bases are a match to TRBD2. The CDR3 is made up of 16 amino acids. J was trimmed by 7 bases and V by 1 base; bases with no gene match: 12. The germline V gene encodes CDR1 LGHDT and CDR2 YNNKEL (reference sequence). The CDR3 nucleotides read TGTGCCAGCAGCCAAGGCACTAGCGAGGGGACGGGGACCCAGTACTTC. Translated, it gives CASSQGTSEGTGTQYF.

The gene calls are TRBV28 and TRBJ1-2; TRBD1 matches at 12 bases. V shed 4 bases, J shed 7 bases, and the junction held 7 bases outside the gene matches. There are 15 residues in the CDR3. Germline values: CDR1 MDHEN, CDR2 SYDVKM. This CDR3 reads CASSSVGTGGSGYTF. The CDR3, as DNA: TGTGCCAGCAGTTCCGTAGGGACAGGGGGCTCTGGCTACACCTTC.

This clone came up once. This chain uses TRBV9 with TRBJ2-1, with 7 bases lining up with TRBD2. After removal of 4 bases from V and 3 bases from J, the junction contained 7 bases not matched to a gene. CDR1 is SGDLS and CDR2 is YYNGEE in the germline V gene. This CDR3 contains 15 residues. In DNA form, the CDR3 reads TGTGCCAGCAGCCCCGGTAGCGGGCTCTACAATGAGCAGTTCTTC. Translation: CASSPGSGLYNEQFF.

This chain joins TRBV5-1 and TRBJ2-3, with D unclear. The germline CDR1 and CDR2 sequences are SGHRS and YFSETQ. The V gene lost 5 bases and the J gene lost 1 base, with 8 bases spanning the gap. The CDR3 contains 13 residues. CDR3 in DNA: TGCGCCAGCAGGGTACAAGGCACAGATACGCAGTATTTT. Residues: CASRVQGTDTQYF.